Listed below are T cell receptor beta chains from one sample, sequenced in a study of T cell responses to AZD1222 COVID-19 vaccine. TCRdb's copy holds only in-frame clones and misses some; the assay was immunoSEQ multiplex PCR. This table has 70,000 to 95,000 clones, about 84% appearing once. The sample consisted of peripheral blood, taken on day 0 of AZD1222 vaccination. These TCRs come from an adult in good health. The CDR3 runs from the conserved cysteine through the conserved F or W. Fields, in order: clone size, V gene, J gene, D gene, CDR3 DNA, CDR3 protein. D genes are given only for firm matches. The size entry is marked missing in some rows and otherwise reads once, few, many or a size class.

clone_size: NA; v_call: TRBV29-1; j_call: TRBJ2-7; d_call: NA; cdr3_nt: TGCAGCGTTGAAGATCAAGGGGTCCGGGGGTACTTC; cdr3_aa: CSVEDQGVRGYF
clone_size: NA; v_call: TRBV6-5; j_call: TRBJ2-2; d_call: TRBD1; cdr3_nt: TGTGCCAGCAGCAATAGACAGGGGGCAAACGGGGAGCTGTTTTTT; cdr3_aa: CASSNRQGANGELFF
clone_size: NA; v_call: TRBV18; j_call: TRBJ1-6; d_call: TRBD1; cdr3_nt: TGTGCCAGCTCACGGGACAGGGTTGGATCACCCCTCCACTTT; cdr3_aa: CASSRDRVGSPLHF
clone_size: few; v_call: TRBV15; j_call: TRBJ2-3; d_call: TRBD1; cdr3_nt: TGTGCCACCAGCAGGGGACAGGGATCAGATACGCAGTATTTT; cdr3_aa: CATSRGQGSDTQYF
clone_size: NA; v_call: TRBV14; j_call: TRBJ1-2; d_call: NA; cdr3_nt: TGTGCCAGCAGCCAACAGGGTAGCGGCTATGGCTACACCTTC; cdr3_aa: CASSQQGSGYGYTF
clone_size: NA; v_call: TRBV7-2; j_call: TRBJ2-5; d_call: NA; cdr3_nt: TGTGCCAGCAGCTTAGCGGGGCGGGGAGAGACCCAGTACTTC; cdr3_aa: CASSLAGRGETQYF
clone_size: NA; v_call: TRBV5-1; j_call: TRBJ1-4; d_call: TRBD1; cdr3_nt: TGCGCCAGCAGCGCCGGGACAGGGGTGCGGGTTAGTAATGAAAAACTGTTTTTT; cdr3_aa: CASSAGTGVRVSNEKLFF
clone_size: NA; v_call: TRBV3-1/TRBV3-2; j_call: TRBJ2-3; d_call: NA; cdr3_nt: TGTGCCAGCAGCCAAGATAACGCGGGGAGCACAGATACGCAGTATTTT; cdr3_aa: CASSQDNAGSTDTQYF
clone_size: NA; v_call: TRBV27; j_call: TRBJ1-5; d_call: NA; cdr3_nt: TGTGCCAGCAGTAAAGACCGAAGGGCCAATCAGCCCCAGCATTTT; cdr3_aa: CASSKDRRANQPQHF
clone_size: NA; v_call: TRBV19; j_call: TRBJ1-2; d_call: NA; cdr3_nt: TGTGCCAGTTCCGGAGGCTATGGCTACACCTTC; cdr3_aa: CASSGGYGYTF
clone_size: NA; v_call: TRBV18; j_call: TRBJ1-5; d_call: NA; cdr3_nt: TGTGCCAGCCGGCCGGCTGGCAATCAGCCCCAGCATTTT; cdr3_aa: CASRPAGNQPQHF
clone_size: NA; v_call: TRBV20-1; j_call: TRBJ1-2; d_call: NA; cdr3_nt: TGCAGTGCTAGTAGCGGGGGGGTAACGCGTGGCTACACCTTC; cdr3_aa: CSASSGGVTRGYTF
clone_size: once; v_call: TRBV28; j_call: TRBJ2-7; d_call: TRBD1; cdr3_nt: TGTGCCAGCAGAACCGGACAGGGAAGCTACGAGCAGTACTTC; cdr3_aa: CASRTGQGSYEQYF
clone_size: NA; v_call: TRBV10-2; j_call: TRBJ2-5; d_call: NA; cdr3_nt: TGCGCCAGCAGTACCGGGACCCTCGCGGCCCAAGAGGCCCAGTACTTC; cdr3_aa: CASSTGTLAAQEAQYF
clone_size: NA; v_call: TRBV19; j_call: TRBJ2-5; d_call: NA; cdr3_nt: TGTGCCAGTAGTATAGGGACTCTGTACCAAGAGACCCAGTACTTC; cdr3_aa: CASSIGTLYQETQYF
clone_size: NA; v_call: TRBV5-4; j_call: TRBJ1-2; d_call: TRBD1; cdr3_nt: TGTGCCAGCAGAGATCAGGGGGCTAACTATGGCTACACCTTC; cdr3_aa: CASRDQGANYGYTF